Listed here is a single TCR beta chain. This entry belongs to a study of blood T cell repertoires in COVID-19. TCRdb's table, derived via immunoSEQ multiplex PCR, lists solely in-frame clones and lacks some. Here the sample spans about 110,000 clones, approximately 86% being singletons. Germline V gene sequence: CDR1 SGHTS, CDR2 YDEGEE. The CDR3 extends over 16 amino acids. The J segment lost 0 bases and the V segment lost 4 bases, leaving 5 bases of the junction unmatched. Material for sequencing was peripheral blood. V gene TRBV5-8 combines with J gene TRBJ1-4; 8 bases map to TRBD1. The receptor's source is a man aged 40-49 years with acute or convalescent COVID-19. The CDR3 DNA follows: TGTGCCAGCAGCCGGGACAGGCGTCCAACTAATGAAAAACTGTTTTTT. As protein: CASSRDRRPTNEKLFF.